The next 24 T cell receptor beta chains were all read from a single sample in a study of CD8 T cells in Susac syndrome. Random hexamers were used to reverse transcribe roughly 0.5 to 1 ug of RNA. TCRdb reprocessed the immunoSEQ multiplex PCR reads via MiXCR and lists one record per CDR3 protein. The sample has under 200,000 distinct CDR3 sequences, 94% seen once; the top ten hold roughly 0.12%. The sequenced material came from CD4+ T cells from PBMCs. The receptor set was obtained from a human donor with Susac syndrome.

The chain couples TRBV30 to TRBJ2-6; D is uncertain. Between the trimmed V and J ends, which lost 3 bases and 0 bases, there was a span of 15 bases. Per germline, CDR1 GTSNPN and CDR2 SVGIG (reference sequence). There are 17 residues in the CDR3. DNA for the CDR3: TGTGCCTGGAGGGGGAACCCAAGTTTCTCTGGGGCCAACGTCCTGACTTTC. Protein: CAWRGNPSFSGANVLTF. Using reference TRBV30 and TRBJ2-6 for the parts outside the CDR3, the full variable domain is SQTIHQWPATLVQPVGSPLSLECTVEGTSNPNLYWYRQAAGRGLQLLFYSVGIGQISSEVPQNLSASRPQDRQFILSSKKLLLSDSGFYLCAWRGNPSFSGANVLTFGAGSRLTVL.

The rearrangement links TRBV5-4 to TRBJ2-3, with TRBD2 matching 15 bases. V lost 4 bases, J lost 4 bases, and 4 bases stayed unmatched. The length of the CDR3 is 16 residues. The germline V gene has CDR1 SGHNT and CDR2 YYREEE (reference sequence). This CDR3 is CASSTRTSGGADTQYF. CDR3 DNA sequence: TGTGCCAGCAGCACCCGGACTAGCGGGGGGGCAGATACGCAGTATTTT.

This chain connects TRBV12-3 or TRBV12-4 to TRBJ2-1; perhaps TRBD2 as D (6 bases). CDR3 size: 12 residues. Trimming shortened V by 8 bases and J by 5 bases, and 10 bases separated the two germline ends. The DNA for the CDR3 is TGTGCCAGCGGGGGGAACGACAATGAGCAGTTCTTC. Translation: CASGGNDNEQFF.

The V call is TRBV20-1, the J call TRBJ2-1, with 14 bases lining up with TRBD2. The CDR3 spans 18 residues. The trim removed 3 bases at V and 7 bases at J, leaving 14 bases unmatched. Germline loops: CDR1 DFQATT, CDR2 SNEGSKA (reference sequence). CDR3 nucleotide sequence: TGCAGTGCTAGCTCCGGGACTAGCGGGGGCCGCGGCGGGAATGAGCAGTTCTTC. Translated: CSASSGTSGGRGGNEQFF.

This clonotype was counted once. J is TRBJ2-1 and V is TRBV7-9, with 7 bases identical to TRBD2. V shed 7 bases and J 10 bases; nucleotides not matched to a gene: 10. Looked up from germline, CDR1 is SEHNR and CDR2 is FQNEAQ (reference sequence). CDR3 length equals 13 residues. In DNA form, the CDR3 reads TGTGCCAGCAAAACCGGGGGAGGGAGGGAGCAGTTCTTC. It specifies CASKTGGGREQFF.

V usage is TRBV29-1 and J usage is TRBJ1-1; D is perhaps TRBD1 (6 bases). V was pared by 7 bases and J by 4 bases, with 16 bases between. Germline V gene sequence: CDR1 SQVTM, CDR2 ANQGSEA. The CDR3 covers 13 residues. This chain's CDR3 is CSAGHWDITEAFF. CDR3 DNA: TGCAGCGCCGGACACTGGGACATCACTGAAGCTTTCTTT.

The chain uses TRBV20-1 and TRBJ2-7, with 11 bases matching TRBD1. This CDR3 region has 15 residues. The J segment lost 2 bases and the V segment lost 3 bases, leaving 6 bases of the junction unmatched. The germline V gene encodes CDR1 DFQATT and CDR2 SNEGSKA (reference sequence). The CDR3 spells CSARDPGQGAYEQYF. The CDR3 nucleotides read TGCAGTGCTAGGGATCCGGGACAGGGGGCCTACGAGCAGTACTTC.

The V gene is TRBV9, the J gene TRBJ1-6, with D unclear. The V and J ends lost 0 bases and 4 bases respectively, with 5 bases between them. The germline CDR1 and CDR2 sequences are SGDLS and YYNGEE. This CDR3 spans 14 amino acids. The CDR3 reads CASSVAQYNSPLHF. CDR3 sequence (DNA): TGTGCCAGCAGCGTAGCACAGTATAATTCACCCCTCCACTTT.

The J gene is TRBJ2-1, the V gene TRBV29-1; D not certain. Germline CDR1 and CDR2: SQVTM and ANQGSEA. V lost 5 bases to trimming and J lost 6 bases, with 14 bases between them. This CDR3 region has 13 residues. The CDR3 spells CSVHKMWSNEQFF. CDR3 nucleotides: TGCAGCGTTCATAAGATGTGGAGCAATGAGCAGTTCTTC.

The chain couples TRBV14 to TRBJ2-7; D may be TRBD1 or TRBD2 (6 bases each). CDR3 length: 17 residues. Germline V gives CDR1 SGHDN, CDR2 FVKESK. Between the trimmed V and J ends, which lost 4 bases and 0 bases, there was a span of 19 bases. CDR3 protein: CASSRLGGGQISYEQYF. In DNA, the CDR3 is TGTGCCAGCAGCCGCCTTGGAGGGGGGCAAATCTCCTACGAGCAGTACTTC.

The rearrangement links TRBV7-8 to TRBJ2-7, with 9 bases identical to TRBD1. With 6 bases clipped from V and 3 bases from J, the junction kept 12 bases outside the gene matches. Germline V CDR1 and CDR2: SGHVS, FQNEAQ. CDR3 length equals 16 residues. CDR3 protein: CASSLLPGTGIYEQYF. DNA of the CDR3: TGTGCCAGCAGTTTGCTGCCAGGGACAGGGATCTACGAGCAGTACTTC.

The chain recombines TRBV18 with TRBJ1-2; TRBD1 is a possible D gene (6 bases). CDR1 KGHSH and CDR2 LQKENI come from the germline V gene. V gave up 6 bases and J gave up 4 bases, with 12 bases separating them. The length of the CDR3 is 13 residues. Here the CDR3 DNA reads TGTGCCAGCTCTTCAGGACAGATCTATGGCTACACCTTC. It is translated as CASSSGQIYGYTF.

The chain combines TRBV25-1 with TRBJ1-4; no clear D. The ends were cut back, 3 bases at V and 8 bases at J, with 16 bases in the middle. In germline, CDR1 is MGHDK, CDR2 SYGVNS. The CDR3 totals 15 residues. The DNA of the CDR3 is TGTGCCAGCAGTGACCCATCCTCAGGACGGGAAAAACTGTTTTTT. It yields the protein CASSDPSSGREKLFF. Using reference TRBV25-1 and TRBJ1-4 for the parts outside the CDR3, the full variable domain is EADIYQTPRYLVIGTGKKITLECSQTMGHDKMYWYQQDPGMELHLIHYSYGVNSTEKGDLSSESTVSRIRTEHFPLTLESARPSHTSQYLCASSDPSSGREKLFFGSGTQLSVL.

The genes are TRBV2 and TRBJ2-1; D is perhaps TRBD1 (6 bases). CDR1 and CDR2 from the germline V gene are SNHLY and FYNNEI. With 0 bases removed from V and 10 bases from J, the gap between germline ends came to 10 bases. The CDR3 spans 13 residues. In DNA form, the CDR3 reads TGTGCCAGCAGTGAAGCAACCCAGGGGGAGCAGTTCTTC. It translates to CASSEATQGEQFF.

The chain has TRBV13 and TRBJ1-1, with TRBD1 matching 8 bases. V lost 5 bases to trimming and J lost 3 bases; unmatched junction nucleotides: 11. The germline V gene has CDR1 PRHDT and CDR2 FYEKMQ (reference sequence). This CDR3 comprises 16 residues. The CDR3 loop is CASSTVDRAVDTEAFF. Here the CDR3 DNA reads TGTGCCAGCAGCACAGTGGACAGGGCCGTGGACACTGAAGCTTTCTTT.

The J gene is TRBJ1-2, the V gene TRBV6-5; 9 bases are shared with TRBD1. V gave up 5 bases and J gave up 3 bases; unmatched junction bases: 4. The CDR3 length is 14 residues. CDR1 and CDR2 from the germline V gene are MNHEY and SVGAGI. The CDR3 is CASSPGQGHYGYTF. DNA of the CDR3: TGTGCCAGCAGTCCGGGACAGGGTCACTATGGCTACACCTTC.

The chain uses TRBV2 and TRBJ1-6; 7 positions match TRBD1. Germline V gives CDR1 SNHLY, CDR2 FYNNEI. After removal of 9 bases from V and 6 bases from J, the junction contained 11 bases not matched to a gene. The CDR3 is 15 amino acids. The chain's CDR3 is CASASGTAINSPLHF. The CDR3 nucleotides read TGTGCCAGTGCCTCCGGGACAGCGATTAATTCACCCCTCCACTTT. Full variable domain (rest looked up from reference TRBV2 and TRBJ1-6): EPEVTQTPSHQVTQMGQEVILRCVPISNHLYFYWYRQILGQKVEFLVSFYNNEISEKSEIFDDQFSVERPDGSNFTLKIRSTKLEDSAMYFCASASGTAINSPLHFGNGTRLTVT.

The chain is built from TRBV3-1 and TRBJ1-6, with D hard to call. V shed 1 base and J shed 9 bases, with 19 bases lying between them. Germline V CDR1 and CDR2: LGHDT, YNNKEL (reference sequence). The CDR3 is 17 residues long. Here the CDR3 reads CASSQGAAGSVSSPLHF. CDR3 nucleotides: TGTGCCAGCAGCCAAGGAGCTGCAGGTAGTGTTAGTTCACCCCTCCACTTT.

The V gene is TRBV5-4, the J gene TRBJ2-7, with TRBD1 matching over 9 bases. Germline V CDR1 and CDR2: SGHNT, YYREEE (reference sequence). CDR3 length: 15 residues. After removal of 4 bases from V and 0 bases from J, the junction contained 5 bases not matched to a gene. As DNA, the CDR3 is TGTGCCAGCAGCGGGAACAGGGGGCGCTCCTACGAGCAGTACTTC. Protein sequence: CASSGNRGRSYEQYF. The complete variable domain, with remaining parts taken from reference TRBV5-4 and TRBJ2-7, reads ETGVTQSPTHLIKTRGQQVTLRCSSQSGHNTVSWYQQALGQGPQFIFQYYREEENGRGNFPPRFSGLQFPNYSSELNVNALELDDSALYLCASSGNRGRSYEQYFGPGTRLTVT.

This clonotype was counted a single time. V gene TRBV29-1 combines with J gene TRBJ1-1, with D unresolved. V gave up 1 base and J gave up 4 bases, with 10 bases separating them. Per germline, CDR1 SQVTM and CDR2 ANQGSEA. The CDR3 totals 13 residues. The CDR3 reads CSVEGQRSTEAFF. The CDR3 region has the DNA TGCAGCGTTGAAGGCCAGCGTAGCACTGAAGCTTTCTTT.

This chain joins TRBV7-2 and TRBJ1-5; unclear D gene. The CDR3 runs 14 residues. V was shortened by 5 bases and J by 2 bases, with 10 bases between the two germline ends. The germline V gene encodes CDR1 SGHTA and CDR2 FQGNSA. The CDR3, as DNA: TGTGCCAGCAGCCCCAAGGTGGGCAATCAGCCCCAGCATTTT. Encoded protein: CASSPKVGNQPQHF.

This chain uses TRBV21-1 with TRBJ2-7; the table's D call TRBD1 went unverified against the DNA. TRBV21-1 has pseudogene status. The CDR3 sequence is 13 residues long. CDR3 region: CASSDRPGMEQYF. As DNA, the CDR3 is TGTGCCAGCAGCGACCGCCCCGGTATGGAGCAGTACTTC.

The rearrangement links TRBV30 to TRBJ1-2; D is possibly TRBD1 (5 bases). Trimming removed 6 bases from V and 3 bases from J, with 11 bases in between. The CDR3 extends over 12 amino acids. CDR1 GTSNPN and CDR2 SVGIG come from the germline V gene (reference sequence). CDR3: CACDSNHYGYTF. The CDR3 nucleotides read TGTGCCTGCGACAGTAACCACTATGGCTACACCTTC.

This clonotype has a handful of counts. Here the CDR3 reads CASRGTGNQPQHF. CDR3 nucleotides: TGTGCCAGCAGGGGGACAGGCAATCAGCCCCAGCATTTT. This rearrangement joins TRBV2 to TRBJ1-5, with 7 nucleotides matching TRBD1. The CDR3 runs 13 residues. Trimming cost V 6 bases and J 2 bases; bases outside gene matches: 1. Germline CDR1 reads SNHLY; CDR2 reads FYNNEI.